Presented here are 26 T cell receptor beta chains from one specimen sequenced in a study of radiation and T cells in renal cell carcinoma (dated by TCRdb to 2019 to 2021). What the time point label conveys for this sample: blood 4 weeks post-SBRT, at nephrectomy. The treatment or condition label for this specimen denotes: 15 Gy SBRT to primary tumor, nephrectomy 4 weeks later. Library preparation used the immunoSEQ multiplex PCR assay. TCRdb mirrors the immuneACCESS table, restricted to in-frame sequences. Some clones are absent from its copies; in checked studies, under half trace to an unresolved V gene, and the reason for the others is unknown. The sample table contains tens of thousands of clones; only one count was recorded for around four fifths of them. The ten largest clonotypes hold approximately 9.6% of the sample. The source was blood, collected from a patient whose treatment included radiotherapy and nephrectomy. The receptors originated from a man over 45 with renal cell carcinoma.

CDR3 amino acids: CASPRGSYEQYF. CDR3 in DNA: TGTGCCAGCCCTCGGGGATCCTACGAGCAGTACTTC. The chain combines TRBV14 with TRBJ2-7, with D perhaps matching TRBD2 (5 bases). Trimming stripped 8 bases from V and 1 base from J, with 9 bases between. The CDR3 covers 12 residues. Looked up from germline, CDR1 is SGHDN and CDR2 is FVKESK.

The chain combines TRBV5-5 with TRBJ2-3; maybe TRBD1 (6 bases). Trimming removed 2 bases at V and 0 bases at J, with 13 bases between. The CDR3 runs 16 residues. Germline V gene data show CDR1 as SGHKS and CDR2 as YYEKEE (reference sequence). CDR3 in amino acids: CASSFLTGGSTDTQYF. The CDR3 coding sequence is TGTGCCAGCAGCTTTTTGACAGGTGGAAGCACAGATACGCAGTATTTT.

The chain employs TRBV19 and TRBJ1-3; 7 nucleotides match TRBD1. Trimming removed 2 bases from V and 2 bases from J; junction bases left unmatched: 6. This CDR3 has 16 amino acids. Germline V lookup: CDR1 LNHDA, CDR2 SQIVND (reference sequence). CDR3 DNA: TGTGCCAGTAGTATAATCGGCAGGGGGACTGGAAACACCATATATTTT. This codes for CASSIIGRGTGNTIYF.

There are a few counts of this clone. The chain's CDR3 is CASSPKEVDQPQHF. CDR3 DNA sequence: TGTGCCAGCTCACCCAAGGAGGTAGATCAGCCCCAGCATTTT. This chain links TRBV18 with TRBJ1-5; no definite D call. Looked up from germline, CDR1 is KGHSH and CDR2 is LQKENI. V lost 3 bases to trimming and J lost 5 bases, with 11 bases between them. The CDR3 is 14 residues long.

J is TRBJ2-3 and V is TRBV9, with D unresolved. The CDR3 runs to 15 residues. Trimming took 0 bases from V and 2 from J, leaving 10 bases between them. The germline gives CDR1 SGDLS, CDR2 YYNGEE. The CDR3 sequence: CASSVAQVNTDTQYF. In DNA form, the CDR3 reads TGTGCCAGCAGCGTAGCCCAGGTTAACACAGATACGCAGTATTTT. Using reference TRBV9 and TRBJ2-3 for the parts outside the CDR3, the full variable domain is DSGVTQTPKHLITATGQRVTLRCSPRSGDLSVYWYQQSLDQGLQFLIQYYNGEERAKGNILERFSAQQFPDLHSELNLSSLELGDSALYFCASSVAQVNTDTQYFGPGTRLTVL.

CDR3 in DNA: TGTGCCAGCAGCTCGAGGGGGGGGTGGACAGATACGCAGTATTTT. It codes for CASSSRGGWTDTQYF. V usage is TRBV27 and J usage is TRBJ2-3; D is possibly TRBD2 (7 bases). V dropped 6 bases and J dropped 3 bases, with 16 bases sitting between them. CDR3 size: 15 residues. CDR1 is MNHEY, CDR2 SMNVEV, per germline (reference sequence).

This clone was recorded once. The chain has TRBV5-1 and TRBJ2-7, with 8 bases lining up with TRBD2. After removal of 4 bases from V and 6 bases from J, the junction contained 12 bases not matched to a gene. This CDR3 comprises 15 residues. Germline values: CDR1 SGHRS, CDR2 YFSETQ. The CDR3 region is CASSVAGPNGGEQYF. The DNA of the CDR3 is TGCGCCAGCAGCGTAGCGGGGCCAAACGGCGGCGAGCAGTACTTC.

The genes are TRBV4-2 and TRBJ2-1; TRBD2 matches at 11 bases. Germline CDR1 reads LGHNA; CDR2 reads YNFKEQ. With V trimmed by 1 base and J by 4 bases, 6 bases remained unmatched. The CDR3 spans 17 residues. The CDR3 DNA sequence: TGTGCCAGCAGCCAAGCCCTACTAGCGGGAGTTTACAATGAGCAGTTCTTC. Translated, it gives CASSQALLAGVYNEQFF.

As concerns this clone: Other DNA variants within this sample encode the same CDR3. V gene TRBV5-1 combines with J gene TRBJ1-1; D remains unclear. This CDR3 region has 14 residues. Germline CDR1 is SGHRS and CDR2 is YFSETQ. Trimming pared 0 bases from V and 1 base from J, leaving 7 bases between. In DNA form, the CDR3 reads TGCGCCAGCAGCTTGGTCGGCGGGAACACTGAAGCTTTCTTT. Its protein product is CASSLVGGNTEAFF.

The chain is built from TRBV11-1 and TRBJ1-1; unclear D gene. Germline V gene lookup returns CDR1 SGHAT and CDR2 FQDESV (reference sequence). The V end lost 5 bases, the J end lost 7 bases, and 8 bases lay between the germline ends. The CDR3 spans 11 residues. The CDR3 protein is CASSPGLEAFF. CDR3 in DNA: TGTGCCAGCAGCCCAGGCCTTGAAGCTTTCTTT.

J is TRBJ1-3 and V is TRBV30, with D uncertain. Per germline, CDR1 GTSNPN and CDR2 SVGIG (reference sequence). With 2 bases removed from V and 8 bases from J, the gap between germline ends came to 7 bases. The CDR3 loop spans 11 amino acids. The CDR3 reads CAWSSRDTIYF. CDR3 nucleotides: TGTGCCTGGAGTTCGAGGGACACCATATATTTT.

This CDR3 is CASSPQGGSGEQFF. The CDR3 DNA sequence: TGCGCCAGCAGCCCCCAGGGTGGTTCCGGTGAGCAGTTCTTC. The chain carries TRBV5-1 and TRBJ2-1; perhaps TRBD1 as D (5 bases). Trimming removed 4 bases from V and 9 bases from J, with 17 bases in between. Per the germline V gene, CDR1 is SGHRS and CDR2 is YFSETQ. The CDR3 consists of 14 residues. Supplemented by reference TRBV5-1 and TRBJ2-1, the full variable domain reads KAGVTQTPRYLIKTRGQQVTLSCSPISGHRSVSWYQQTPGQGLQFLFEYFSETQRNKGNFPGRFSGRQFSNSRSEMNVSTLELGDSALYLCASSPQGGSGEQFFGPGTRLTVL.

The chain joins TRBV9 to TRBJ2-1, with 16 bases aligning to TRBD2. Per the germline V gene, CDR1 is SGDLS and CDR2 is YYNGEE. This CDR3 is built from 19 residues. V was clipped by 4 bases and J by 3 bases; unmatched bases: 10. The CDR3 reads CASSTPGTSGGEDYNEQFF. In DNA, the CDR3 is TGTGCCAGCAGCACCCCCGGGACTAGCGGGGGGGAAGACTACAATGAGCAGTTCTTC.

This clone is a singleton in its sample. The chain has TRBV9 and TRBJ2-7, with D uncertain. CDR3 length: 15 residues. Germline V gene lookup returns CDR1 SGDLS and CDR2 YYNGEE. The germline V and J ends were trimmed by 0 bases and 7 bases, with 17 bases remaining between them. Here the CDR3 reads CASSVGGLPIGEQYF. The CDR3 region has the DNA TGTGCCAGCAGCGTAGGGGGATTGCCCATTGGGGAGCAGTACTTC.

The V gene is TRBV29-1, the J gene TRBJ1-2; D is possibly TRBD1 (6 bases). The CDR3 has 11 residues. Germline V gene sequence: CDR1 SQVTM, CDR2 ANQGSEA. Trimming took 7 bases from V and 3 from J, leaving 9 bases between them. As DNA, the CDR3 is TGCAGCGCTAGACAGGACTATGGCTACACCTTC. Translation: CSARQDYGYTF.

The chain has TRBV7-9 and TRBJ1-2; D not certain. V was trimmed by 8 bases and J by 0 bases, leaving 7 bases between them. The CDR3 is made up of 12 amino acids. Germline loops: CDR1 SEHNR, CDR2 FQNEAQ (reference sequence). The CDR3 DNA sequence: TGTGCCAGCGGGATGTCTAACTATGGCTACACCTTC. Protein product: CASGMSNYGYTF.

The chain joins TRBV5-4 to TRBJ1-2; 7 bases agree with TRBD1. The CDR3 runs 16 residues. CDR1 is SGHNT, CDR2 YYREEE, per germline (reference sequence). The trim removed 2 bases at V and 3 bases at J, leaving 10 bases unmatched. CDR3 sequence reads: CASSFYYRGSYYGYTF. As DNA, the CDR3 is TGTGCCAGCAGCTTTTACTACAGGGGATCCTACTATGGCTACACCTTC.

The chain is built from TRBV10-1 and TRBJ1-1; no definite D call. Germline CDR1 WNHNN, CDR2 SYGVQD (reference sequence). The CDR3 spans 13 residues. Trimming shortened V by 6 bases and J by 3 bases, and 11 bases separated the two germline ends. The CDR3 nucleotides read TGCGCCAGCAGCGTAAATGAAGACACTGAAGCTTTCTTT. Residues: CASSVNEDTEAFF.

The chain employs TRBV6-6 and TRBJ1-4; D is perhaps TRBD1 (6 bases). V was trimmed by 6 bases and J by 8 bases, leaving 19 bases between them. CDR3 length: 15 residues. CDR1 and CDR2 (germline): MNHNY, SVGAGI (reference sequence). DNA for the CDR3: TGTGCCAGCAGCCTTGACCAGGGTAGGGGGGAAAAACTGTTTTTT. This sequence encodes CASSLDQGRGEKLFF.

The chain couples TRBV28 to TRBJ2-7, with D unclear. The V gene lost 9 bases and the J gene lost 6 bases, with 21 bases spanning the gap. From germline, CDR1 is MDHEN and CDR2 SYDVKM. The CDR3 spans 14 residues. The CDR3 spells CASEARATIAEQYF. In nucleotides, the CDR3 is TGTGCCAGTGAAGCTAGGGCAACCATCGCCGAGCAGTACTTC.

The chain carries TRBV5-1 and TRBJ2-3; maybe TRBD1 (5 bases). Trimming left V 2 bases short and J 2 bases short, with 12 bases between. The germline V gene encodes CDR1 SGHRS and CDR2 YFSETQ. This CDR3 contains 15 residues. This CDR3 is CASSFSGAPTDTQYF. In DNA form, the CDR3 reads TGCGCCAGCAGCTTTTCTGGGGCCCCCACAGATACGCAGTATTTT.

The chain uses TRBV10-3 and TRBJ2-1; 9 positions match TRBD2. V shed 11 bases and J 6 bases; nucleotides not matched to a gene: 14. This CDR3 is built from 15 residues. The germline gives CDR1 ENHRY, CDR2 SYGVKD. CDR3 in DNA: TGTGCCGCGGGGTTAGTAGCGGGAGCTACCAATGAGCAGTTCTTC. This encodes CAAGLVAGATNEQFF.

This rearrangement joins TRBV28 to TRBJ2-7, with 12 bases aligning to TRBD1. The CDR3 covers 13 residues. Germline V gives CDR1 MDHEN, CDR2 SYDVKM. V dropped 7 bases and J dropped 6; count of bases not matched to a gene: 4. The CDR3 DNA reads as TGTGCCAGCATCGGGACAGGGGGCAGCGAGCAGTACTTC. It is translated as CASIGTGGSEQYF.

The rearrangement links TRBV2 to TRBJ1-2; TRBD1 agrees at 9 bases. The CDR3 has 13 residues. J lost 7 bases, V lost 6 bases, and 6 bases had no gene match. Germline assignment: CDR1 SNHLY and CDR2 FYNNEI. The CDR3 reads CASREQGAGGYTF. The CDR3 DNA sequence: TGTGCCAGCAGAGAACAGGGGGCAGGTGGCTACACCTTC.

The chain employs TRBV5-1 and TRBJ2-5; D perhaps matches TRBD1 (5 bases). V lost 4 bases, J lost 3 bases, and 16 bases lay in between. CDR3 length: 15 amino acids. From germline, CDR1 is SGHRS and CDR2 YFSETQ. The CDR3 coding sequence is TGCGCCAGCAGCGCTTCGGACAATCCAAAAGAGACCCAGTACTTC. It yields the protein CASSASDNPKETQYF.

The genes are TRBV7-9 and TRBJ2-1; D is ambiguous. Germline CDR1 SEHNR, CDR2 FQNEAQ (reference sequence). The V gene lost 8 bases and the J gene lost 10 bases, with 12 bases spanning the gap. The CDR3 is 11 amino acids. For the CDR3, the DNA is TGTGCCAGCGTATTGTTTAGGGAGCAGTTCTTC. Translated: CASVLFREQFF. Drawing the rest from reference TRBV7-9 and TRBJ2-1, the complete variable domain is DTGVSQNPRHKITKRGQNVTFRCDPISEHNRLYWYRQTLGQGPEFLTYFQNEAQLEKSRLLSDRFSAERPKGSFSTLEIQRTEQGDSAMYLCASVLFREQFFGPGTRLTVL.